The rows below give T cell receptor beta chains drawn from one sample of a study of blood T cells in healthy people across ages. One entry per CDR3 protein results from TCRdb running MiXCR on the 5' RACE reads. The table shows hundreds of thousands of distinct CDR3 sequences, with 40% to 45% occurring only once. The sample taken for sequencing was blood. These receptors all stem from an elderly man in good health. Both conserved end residues are part of each CDR3. The order of the fields is D gene, clone size, J gene, V gene, CDR3 DNA, CDR3 protein. A D gene is named only where the DNA matches it firmly. Size is omitted from some rows. Given values are once, few, many or a class for expanded clones.

- - TRBJ2-3 TRBV7-2 TGTGCCAGCAGCTTAGTTCCGGGGGCGGGAGATACGCAGTATTTT CASSLVPGAGDTQYF
- - TRBJ2-3 TRBV11-1 TGTGCCAGCAGCCGAGCCGGACAGCGCACAGATACGCAGTATTTT CASSRAGQRTDTQYF
- once TRBJ2-1 TRBV7-3 TGTGCCAGCAGCCCAATTGGCCCTGGAGATGAGCAGTTCTTC CASSPIGPGDEQFF
TRBD1 - TRBJ2-3 TRBV11-1 TGTGCCAGCAGCCCGCCCTGGGGACAGACAAAAATCGGCTTGAGTACGCAGTATTTT CASSPPWGQTKIGLSTQYF
TRBD2 once TRBJ2-7 TRBV5-4 TGTGCCAGCAGCTTTTCCCCCTTTTTCGGGAGGGAGCAGTACTTC CASSFSPFFGREQYF
TRBD2 - TRBJ2-5 TRBV6-1 TGTGCCAGCAGTACTACGGGACTAGCGGGAACGAATGAGCAGTACTTC CASSTTGLAGTNEQYF
- few TRBJ1-2 TRBV20-1 TGCAGTGCTAGAGGGAGTTCTGCAGCTAACTATGGCTACACCTTC CSARGSSAANYGYTF
- few TRBJ2-7 TRBV6-2/TRBV6-3 TGTGCCAGCAGACTGGGACAAGACCTAAACGAGCAGTACTTC CASRLGQDLNEQYF
TRBD1 many TRBJ2-5 TRBV29-1 TGCAGCGTCGTGACCGGGACAGTGCAAGAGACCCAGTACTTC CSVVTGTVQETQYF
- - TRBJ1-5 TRBV20-1 TGCAGTGCTAGAGATTCGGGGCGTCCTCAGCCCCAGCATTTT CSARDSGRPQPQHF
TRBD2 - TRBJ2-5 TRBV13 TGTGCCAGCAGCCCAACTTCGGGACTAGACAATGGGCAGTACTTC CASSPTSGLDNGQYF
- many TRBJ2-7 TRBV5-1 TGCGCCAGCAGCTTGGCCTTCGACGAGCAGTACTTC CASSLAFDEQYF
TRBD2 - TRBJ2-5 TRBV4-2 TGTGCCAGCAGCCAAGGGGCTAGCGGGGGTCAAAGCGGCGGGGAGACCCAGTACTTC CASSQGASGGQSGGETQYF
TRBD1 - TRBJ2-7 TRBV28 TGTGCCAGCAGTCCCGGGACAGGGGTCTCCGAGCAGTACTTC CASSPGTGVSEQYF
- - TRBJ2-1 TRBV2 TGTGTCAGCGGGCAGCTTCTCTACAATGAGCAGTTCTTC CVSGQLLYNEQFF
TRBD1 - TRBJ2-3 TRBV20-1 TGCAGTGCCCCAATCAGGGGGCCCACAGATACGCAGTATTTT CSAPIRGPTDTQYF
- - TRBJ2-5 TRBV11-2 TGTGCCAGCAGCGTAGAGCCGGAAGAGACCCAGTACTTC CASSVEPEETQYF